This TCR beta chain was sequenced in a study of breast tumors, draining lymph nodes, adjacent tissues. TCRdb analysed the multiplex PCR reads with MiXCR anew, one entry per CDR3 protein. The data hold some 130,000 distinct CDR3 sequences, with about 20% observed a single time. Many counts were recorded for this clonotype. Its antigen is unidentified. The CDR3 length is 15 residues. Trimming pared 0 bases from V and 4 bases from J, leaving 12 bases between. Per germline, CDR1 MGHRA and CDR2 YSYEKL. Axillary draining lymph nodes of breast cancer patients supplied the node samples. Study-wide results and limits: Tumor repertoires ranked between lymph nodes and nontumor tissue in diversity, with V and J gene preferences.

The TCR originated in a female donor with breast cancer. Some clones in this sample may be carry-over from other donors' samples. The sample consisted of axillary lymph node tissue. This sequence joins TRBV4-1 and TRBJ1-2; D is perhaps TRBD1 (5 bases). For the CDR3, the DNA is TGCGCCAGCAGCCAAGATGAGCTGCAGGGCTATGGCTACACCTTC. This codes for CASSQDELQGYGYTF.